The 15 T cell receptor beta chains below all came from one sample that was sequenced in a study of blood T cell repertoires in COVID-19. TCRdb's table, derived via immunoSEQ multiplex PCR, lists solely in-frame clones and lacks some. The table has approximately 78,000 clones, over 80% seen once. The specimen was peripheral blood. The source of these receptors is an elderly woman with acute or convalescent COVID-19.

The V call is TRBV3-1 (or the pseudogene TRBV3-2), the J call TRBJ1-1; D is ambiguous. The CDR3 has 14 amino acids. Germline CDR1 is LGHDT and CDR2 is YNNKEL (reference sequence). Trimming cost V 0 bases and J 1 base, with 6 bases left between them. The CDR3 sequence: CASSQDLSNTEAFF. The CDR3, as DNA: TGTGCCAGCAGCCAAGACCTATCGAACACTGAAGCTTTCTTT.

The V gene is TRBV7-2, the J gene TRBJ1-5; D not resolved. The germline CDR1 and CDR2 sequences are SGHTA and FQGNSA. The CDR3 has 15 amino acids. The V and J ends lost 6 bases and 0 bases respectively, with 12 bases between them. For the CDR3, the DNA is TGTGCCAGCAGAGACGGGAAGGGTAGCAATCAGCCCCAGCATTTT. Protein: CASRDGKGSNQPQHF.

CDR3 region: CASSLVGARVAYEQYF. CDR3 bases: TGTGCCAGCAGCTTAGTGGGGGCCCGGGTAGCCTACGAGCAGTACTTC. The chain recombines TRBV11-2 with TRBJ2-7; D perhaps matches TRBD1 (6 bases). Trimming took off 1 base at V and 2 bases at J, with 15 bases between the two ends. CDR1 SGHAT and CDR2 FQNNGV come from the germline V gene. The CDR3 runs 16 residues.

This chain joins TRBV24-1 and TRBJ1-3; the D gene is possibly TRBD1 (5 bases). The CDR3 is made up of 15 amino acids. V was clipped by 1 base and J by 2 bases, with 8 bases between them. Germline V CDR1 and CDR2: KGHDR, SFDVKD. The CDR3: CATSDFQGAGNTIYF. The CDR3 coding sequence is TGTGCCACCAGTGATTTCCAAGGGGCTGGAAACACCATATATTTT.

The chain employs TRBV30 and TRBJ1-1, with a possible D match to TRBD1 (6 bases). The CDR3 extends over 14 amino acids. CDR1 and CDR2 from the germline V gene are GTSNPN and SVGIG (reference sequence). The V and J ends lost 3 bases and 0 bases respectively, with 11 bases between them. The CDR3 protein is CAWRQQGVNTEAFF. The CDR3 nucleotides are TGTGCCTGGAGGCAACAGGGAGTGAACACTGAAGCTTTCTTT.

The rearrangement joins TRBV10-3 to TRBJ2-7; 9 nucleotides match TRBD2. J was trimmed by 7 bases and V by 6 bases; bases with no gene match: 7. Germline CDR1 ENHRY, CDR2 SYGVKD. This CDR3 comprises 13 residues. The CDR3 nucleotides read TGTGCCATCAGCGCCCTTAGCGGGGGAGAGCAGTACTTC. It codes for CAISALSGGEQYF.

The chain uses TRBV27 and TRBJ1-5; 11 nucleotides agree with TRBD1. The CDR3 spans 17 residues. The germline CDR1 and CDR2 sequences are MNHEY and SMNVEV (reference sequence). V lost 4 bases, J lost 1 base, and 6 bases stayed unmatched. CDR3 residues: CASSYGQGASSNQPQHF. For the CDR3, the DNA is TGTGCCAGCAGTTACGGACAGGGGGCCTCGAGCAATCAGCCCCAGCATTTT.

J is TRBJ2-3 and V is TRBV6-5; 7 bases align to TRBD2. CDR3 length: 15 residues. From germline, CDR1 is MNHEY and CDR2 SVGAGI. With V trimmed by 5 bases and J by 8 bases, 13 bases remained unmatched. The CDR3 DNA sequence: TGTGCCAGCAGTCGGGGGGAACTAGGTGCGTCTACGCAGTATTTT. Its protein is CASSRGELGASTQYF.

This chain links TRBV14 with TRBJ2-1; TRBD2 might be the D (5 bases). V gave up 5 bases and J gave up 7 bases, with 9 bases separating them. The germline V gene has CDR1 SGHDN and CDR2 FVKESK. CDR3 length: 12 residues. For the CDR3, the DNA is TGTGCCAGCAGCAGGTCGGGAAATGAGCAGTTCTTC. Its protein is CASSRSGNEQFF.

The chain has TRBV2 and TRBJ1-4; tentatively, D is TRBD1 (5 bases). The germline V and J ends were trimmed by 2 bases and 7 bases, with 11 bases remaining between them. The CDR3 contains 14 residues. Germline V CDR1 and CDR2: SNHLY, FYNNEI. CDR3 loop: CASSESFGAEKLFF. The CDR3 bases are TGTGCCAGCAGTGAAAGCTTTGGGGCTGAAAAACTGTTTTTT.

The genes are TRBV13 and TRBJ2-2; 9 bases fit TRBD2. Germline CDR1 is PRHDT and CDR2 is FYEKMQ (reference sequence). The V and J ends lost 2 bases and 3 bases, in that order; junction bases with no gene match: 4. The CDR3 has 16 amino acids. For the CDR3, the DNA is TGTGCCAGCAGCTTACCGCGCGGGAGGGACACCGGGGAGCTGTTTTTT. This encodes CASSLPRGRDTGELFF.

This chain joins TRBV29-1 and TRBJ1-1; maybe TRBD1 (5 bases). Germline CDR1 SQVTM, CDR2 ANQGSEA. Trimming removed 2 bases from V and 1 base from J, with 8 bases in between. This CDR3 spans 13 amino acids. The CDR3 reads CSVEYRRNTEAFF. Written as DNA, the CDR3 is TGCAGCGTTGAATACAGGAGGAACACTGAAGCTTTCTTT.

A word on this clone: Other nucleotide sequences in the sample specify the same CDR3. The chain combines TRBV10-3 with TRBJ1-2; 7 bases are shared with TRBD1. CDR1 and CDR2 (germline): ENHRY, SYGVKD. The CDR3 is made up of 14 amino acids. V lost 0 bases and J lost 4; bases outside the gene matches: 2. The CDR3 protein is CAISESGTAYGYTF. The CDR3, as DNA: TGTGCCATCAGTGAGTCCGGGACAGCCTATGGCTACACCTTC.

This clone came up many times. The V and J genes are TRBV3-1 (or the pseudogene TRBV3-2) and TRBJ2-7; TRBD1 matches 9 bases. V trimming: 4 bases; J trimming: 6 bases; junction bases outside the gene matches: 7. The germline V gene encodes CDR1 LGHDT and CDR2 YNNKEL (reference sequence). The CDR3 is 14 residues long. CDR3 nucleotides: TGTGCCAGCAGCCTGGGACAGGGTTGGCGCGAGCAGTACTTC. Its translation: CASSLGQGWREQYF.

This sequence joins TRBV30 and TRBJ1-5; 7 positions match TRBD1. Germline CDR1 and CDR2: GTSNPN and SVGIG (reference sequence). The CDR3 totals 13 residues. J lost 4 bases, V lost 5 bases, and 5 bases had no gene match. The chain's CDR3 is CAWAGTENQPQHF. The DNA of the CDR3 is TGTGCCTGGGCAGGGACAGAAAATCAGCCCCAGCATTTT.